In this sample, the clone carrying this TCR beta chain turned up once. Its target is not known. The same CDR3 is also encoded by other DNA sequences in this sample. With 60 Vbeta and 13 Jbeta primers, the PCR was carried out. Profiling relied on immunoSEQ multiplex PCR, and the TCRdb table lists in-frame clones only, not all of them. The sample gives hundreds of thousands of clones, over 60% of which show up once; roughly 16% is in the top ten. These data come from a study of cytomegalovirus exposure and HLA in healthy donors. Points from the study as a whole: Specific recognition of CMV antigens was confirmed in vitro for a few chains (all CMV-associated).

This TCR was sampled from a middle-aged man in good health and CMV-seronegative. The sample was PBMCs.

The CDR3 reads CASSSAGTEAFF. The CDR3 nucleotides read TGTGCCAGCAGCTCCGCAGGCACTGAAGCTTTCTTT. This sequence joins TRBV6-5 and TRBJ1-1; no clear D. The V and J ends lost 6 bases and 4 bases respectively, with 9 bases between them. Germline V gives CDR1 MNHEY, CDR2 SVGAGI. The CDR3 spans 12 residues.